This TCR beta chain came from a study of T-cell memory formation after mild COVID-19. V lost 5 bases and J lost 5; bases outside the gene matches: 11. CDR3 length: 15 amino acids. CDR1 is DFQATT and CDR2 is SNEGSKA in the germline V gene (reference sequence). Constant-segment primers were used for 5'RACE, and the resulting TCR alpha and TCR beta cDNA libraries carried sample barcodes and UMIs. MiXCR, applied by TCRdb to the 5' RACE reads, yields one record per CDR3 protein. The repertoire holds roughly 400,000 distinct CDR3 sequences, approximately 15% seen once, with roughly 21% in the top ten. This sequence joins TRBV20-1 and TRBJ2-7; 11 positions agree with TRBD2. Sequences were obtained from PBMCs or a T cell subset sorted from them (not recorded which). The sequence was obtained from a man between 18 and 35 years old who had mild COVID-19 (a few samples of this study predate the infection). Cell type and time point are not known. The CDR3 nucleotides are TGCAGTGCTCCCGACCCTAGCGGGGGGCCCCACGAGCAGTACTTC. Protein product: CSAPDPSGGPHEQYF.